The source of this TCR beta chain is a study of shared clonotypes between healthy human individuals. Study details: Ranging from 18 to 49 in age, donors were a couple of women and a few men.

Amplification in unsorted PBMC replicate PCRs started from around 310 ng DNA, which equals about 28,000 T cell genomes. Ten immunoSEQ deep assay plates served to sequence unsorted PBMC DNA. Authors' data handling: As immunoSEQ supplied junction-only sequences (without quality scores), filtering differed. Some clones are missing from TCRdb's copy, which holds only in-frame ones; the method was immunoSEQ multiplex PCR. V, J and clone size were drawn from that table, and D and trimming were deduced from the DNA. Counted here are 450,000 or so clones, more than 70% occurring once; the ten biggest clones make up about 12%. Sequencing was carried out using PBMCs. This clonotype originated in a woman aged 40-49 years in good health. Some clones in this sample may be carry-over from other donors' samples.

CDR3 coding DNA: TGCGCCAGCAGCTTGTCCGGGGTTTCCGGCTACACCTTC. Amino acid sequence: CASSLSGVSGYTF. The chain employs TRBV5-1 and TRBJ1-2; D uncertain. CDR1 is SGHRS and CDR2 is YFSETQ in the germline V gene. Between the trimmed V and J ends, which lost 1 base and 8 bases, there was a span of 12 bases. This CDR3 has 13 residues.